This T cell receptor beta chain was obtained from a study of early T cells in non-severe SARS-CoV-2 infection. This clonotype was detected only a few times. The CDR3 totals 14 residues. Germline V gene sequence: CDR1 SGHTA, CDR2 FQGTGA. The V and J ends lost 6 bases and 3 bases respectively, with 13 bases between them. Attachment of unique molecular identifiers to individual cDNA molecules was performed. From the 5' RACE reads, TCRdb called clonotypes with MiXCR, one entry per CDR3 protein. The sample shows some 71,000 distinct CDR3 sequences, over 8% of them seen only once. The V gene is TRBV7-3, the J gene TRBJ2-3; perhaps TRBD2 as D (7 bases). The clonotype comes from an adult who was a healthcare worker with PCR-confirmed SARS-CoV-2 infection or an uninfected control (not recorded which). This specimen was whole blood, taken at baseline. The DNA of the CDR3 is TGTGCCAGCAGTTCCCGGGGGGCTACAGATACGCAGTATTTT. Translated: CASSSRGATDTQYF.